This T cell receptor beta chain was identified in a study of human T cells and chemical hapten exposure. Turning to the study itself: Sensitization employed 2% DPC on roughly 2 cm by roughly 2 cm of upper inner arm skin. Study-level points and caveats: Counts of TCRs above 1 in 1000 frequency stayed unchanged with DPC sensitization. Every donor had alopecia, and their immune response may therefore differ from healthy people's.

Original data processing: TCRs per sample had a median of approximately 96,000 and ranged from roughly 23,224 to 700,000. MiXCR, applied by TCRdb to the RACE reads, yields one record per CDR3 protein. The V and J calls here are based on TCRdb, not the publication. The sample shows around 380,000 distinct CDR3 sequences, approximately 5.8% of them seen only once. The V and J ends lost 0 bases and 6 bases, in that order; junction bases with no gene match: 4. The V gene's germline CDR1 is LGHDT and CDR2 YNNKEL (reference sequence). The CDR3 covers 14 residues. This clonotype has just a few counts. Its antigen is currently unknown. Time point defined: pre-sensitization, week 0. Treatment specified: therapeutic diphenylcyclopropenone sensitization with weekly scalp DPC.

The receptor was isolated from a woman younger than 35 with alopecia areata. Some clones in this sample may be carry-over from other donors' samples. Material: whole blood, obtained in connection with sensitization to the hapten diphenylcyclopropenone (DPC). The chain links TRBV3-1 to TRBJ1-1, with TRBD1 matching 7 bases. CDR3 protein: CASSQDRGEAEAFF. CDR3 nucleotides: TGTGCCAGCAGCCAAGACAGGGGGGAAGCTGAAGCTTTCTTT.